One sample yielded the 28 T cell receptor beta chains listed below, sequenced in a study of breast tumors, draining lymph nodes, adjacent tissues. Samples came from axillary lymph nodes draining the breast cancer. TCRdb itself ran the multiplex PCR reads through MiXCR, one entry per CDR3 protein. The sample lists around 300,000 distinct CDR3 sequences; about 33% were seen once. The sample taken for sequencing was axillary lymph node tissue. Receptors originate from a female donor with breast cancer. Some clones in this sample may be carry-over from other donors' samples.

At least ten counts were recorded for this clonotype. The V call is TRBV19, the J call TRBJ2-7; no firm D call. Germline lookup yields CDR1 LNHDA and CDR2 SQIVND (reference sequence). The CDR3 is 12 amino acids. The V and J ends lost 6 bases and 3 bases respectively, with 9 bases between them. The CDR3 protein is CASRDPGYEQYF. Written as DNA, the CDR3 is TGTGCCAGTAGGGACCCAGGCTACGAGCAGTACTTC.

Ten or more counts support this clonotype. The chain carries TRBV7-2 and TRBJ2-7; D call uncertain. V lost 3 bases to trimming and J lost 4 bases, with 10 bases between them. This CDR3 is 13 amino acids long. Looked up from germline, CDR1 is SGHTA and CDR2 is FQGNSA. The CDR3 coding sequence is TGTGCCAGCAGCTTTTCCAGCCAATACGAGCAGTACTTC. Encoded protein: CASSFSSQYEQYF.

Comments on this clonotype: A much larger clone differs from this one at a single base, so this may be a read error. The chain links TRBV12-3 or TRBV12-4 to TRBJ1-5, with 7 positions matching TRBD1. This CDR3 is built from 15 residues. The CDR3 loop is CAGSFRRGNNQPQHF. The CDR3, as DNA: TGTGCCGGCAGTTTTCGCAGGGGGAACAATCAGCCCCAGCATTTT.

This sequence joins TRBV19 and TRBJ2-7, with D maybe TRBD1 (5 bases). Germline V gene data show CDR1 as LNHDA and CDR2 as SQIVND (reference sequence). Trimming removed 9 bases from V and 0 bases from J, with 12 bases in between. The CDR3 totals 13 residues. The CDR3: CASTGGNSYEQYF. CDR3 bases: TGTGCCAGCACAGGTGGGAACTCCTACGAGCAGTACTTC.

Comments on this clonotype: A much bigger clone sits one base away, suggesting this may be a read error. The CDR3 DNA sequence: TGCGCCAGCAGCTTGGACACTAGCGGGAGCAATGAGCAGTTCTTC. Its protein is CASSLDTSGSNEQFF. The chain carries TRBV5-1 and TRBJ2-1, with 11 bases fitting TRBD2. The CDR3 spans 15 residues. V gave up 0 bases and J gave up 6 bases; unmatched junction bases: 2. Germline assignment: CDR1 SGHRS and CDR2 YFSETQ.

This clonotype appeared many times. This chain joins TRBV25-1 and TRBJ1-2; the D is unclear. The V end lost 4 bases, the J end lost 2 bases, and 20 bases lay between the germline ends. The germline V gene has CDR1 MGHDK and CDR2 SYGVNS. This CDR3 region has 17 residues. CDR3 loop: CASSGPNPGQLNYGYTF. The CDR3 DNA follows: TGTGCCAGCAGTGGTCCAAATCCCGGCCAGCTCAACTATGGCTACACCTTC.

This clonotype has a count of ten or more. The rearrangement links TRBV4-2 to TRBJ2-1, with D hard to call. Looked up from germline, CDR1 is LGHNA and CDR2 is YNFKEQ. The V end lost 4 bases, the J end lost 4 bases, and 8 bases lay between the germline ends. CDR3 length: 13 residues. The CDR3 DNA sequence: TGTGCCAGCAGCCCGACCGGATACAATGAGCAGTTCTTC. Translation gives CASSPTGYNEQFF.

For this clonotype: As the CDR3 is not closed by the conserved phenylalanine or tryptophan, this likely results from a read error. The chain employs TRBV9 and TRBJ2-5; D unclear. Germline V gives CDR1 SGDLS, CDR2 YYNGEE. There are 13 residues in the CDR3. The V gene lost 2 bases and the J gene lost 5 bases, with 10 bases spanning the gap. This CDR3 is CASSVGILETQYS. As DNA, the CDR3 is TGTGCCAGCAGCGTGGGTATCTTGGAGACCCAGTACTCC.

This chain uses TRBV9 with TRBJ2-7; 7 nucleotides match TRBD2. Germline loops: CDR1 SGDLS, CDR2 YYNGEE. This CDR3 comprises 14 residues. With 4 bases clipped from V and 8 bases from J, the junction kept 12 bases outside the gene matches. The CDR3 coding sequence is TGTGCCAGCAGCAAAGGGACTACTGGGGATCAGCAGTACTTC. Amino acids: CASSKGTTGDQQYF.

The sample holds a few counts of this clonotype. This chain joins TRBV25-1 and TRBJ1-1; possible D gene TRBD1, 5 bases. Trimming shortened V by 7 bases and J by 0 bases, and 9 bases separated the two germline ends. CDR1 and CDR2 (germline): MGHDK, SYGVNS. The CDR3 length is 13 residues. The CDR3 DNA is TGTGCCAGCACGGGGGAGATGAACACTGAAGCTTTCTTT. It codes for CASTGEMNTEAFF.

This clonotype was picked up many times. The chain combines TRBV13 with TRBJ2-3, with 10 bases fitting TRBD1. The CDR3 has 15 residues. The V and J ends lost 3 bases and 2 bases, in that order; junction bases with no gene match: 2. The germline V gene has CDR1 PRHDT and CDR2 FYEKMQ (reference sequence). This chain's CDR3 is CASSLGQGFTDTQYF. CDR3 bases: TGTGCCAGCAGCTTGGGACAGGGGTTCACAGATACGCAGTATTTT.

This clonotype was observed many times. The gene calls are TRBV2 and TRBJ2-7; no firm D call. The germline V gene encodes CDR1 SNHLY and CDR2 FYNNEI. The CDR3 has 15 residues. Between the trimmed V and J ends, which lost 1 base and 4 bases, there was a span of 14 bases. The CDR3 bases are TGTGCCAGCAGTGAAGGGCTATATTTTACTTACGAGCAGTACTTC. It translates to CASSEGLYFTYEQYF.

CDR3 DNA: TGTGCCAGCAGCGTAGGACAGGCTGGAGTAGAAAAACTGTTTTTT. Protein sequence: CASSVGQAGVEKLFF. This chain joins TRBV7-6 and TRBJ1-4, with 7 bases aligning to TRBD1. This CDR3 is 15 amino acids long. The V and J ends lost 5 bases and 8 bases, in that order; junction bases with no gene match: 11. Germline CDR1 is SGHVS and CDR2 is FNYEAQ.

The table lists this clonotype with many counts. The rearrangement links TRBV20-1 to TRBJ1-4, with D maybe TRBD1 (5 bases). Germline CDR1 and CDR2: DFQATT and SNEGSKA (reference sequence). Trimming removed 3 bases at V and 5 bases at J, with 13 bases between. The CDR3 spans 14 residues. The CDR3 spells CSASNWGGNEKLFF. DNA for the CDR3: TGCAGTGCTAGTAATTGGGGGGGGAATGAAAAACTGTTTTTT.

This clonotype showed up many times. The rearrangement joins TRBV20-1 to TRBJ2-1; D might be TRBD2 (5 bases). Trimming took 2 bases from V and 7 from J, leaving 18 bases between them. Germline CDR1 DFQATT, CDR2 SNEGSKA (reference sequence). This CDR3 has 15 amino acids. CDR3 in DNA: TGCAGTGCTAGACCCGGGGAGACTCCCTGGAATGAGCAGTTCTTC. Translation gives CSARPGETPWNEQFF.

This clonotype was counted ten times or more. V gene TRBV15 combines with J gene TRBJ2-3; D is perhaps TRBD2 (5 bases). The length of the CDR3 is 14 residues. Per the germline V gene, CDR1 is LNHNV and CDR2 is YYDKDF (reference sequence). V was pared by 1 base and J by 1 base, with 6 bases between. Here the CDR3 DNA reads TGTGCCACCAGCAGAGTTAGCGGCACAGATACGCAGTATTTT. Amino acid sequence: CATSRVSGTDTQYF. The full variable domain, with the rest looked up from reference TRBV15 and TRBJ2-3, is DAMVIQNPRYQVTQFGKPVTLSCSQTLNHNVMYWYQQKSSQAPKLLFHYYDKDFNNEADTPDNFQSRRPNTSFCFLDIRSPGLGDTAMYLCATSRVSGTDTQYFGPGTRLTVL.

This clonotype was seen at least ten times. The genes are TRBV5-5 and TRBJ2-3, with TRBD2 matching 7 bases. The V gene end was trimmed by 1 base and the J gene end by 4 bases; junction bases not matched to a gene: 3. This CDR3 is 14 amino acids long. CDR1 is SGHKS, CDR2 YYEKEE, per germline (reference sequence). For the CDR3, the DNA is TGTGCCAGCAGCTTGAAGGGAGGGCCAGATACGCAGTATTTT. Its translation is CASSLKGGPDTQYF.

With respect to this clonotype: It is likely a read error, because the conserved phenylalanine at the end of the CDR3 is missing. The chain uses TRBV27 and TRBJ2-1; 11 positions match TRBD2. Losses at the gene ends were 6 bases for V and 4 bases for J; bases not matched to a gene: 2. This CDR3 has 14 residues. Per germline, CDR1 MNHEY and CDR2 SMNVEV (reference sequence). CDR3 coding DNA: TGTGCCAGCAGGGGACTAGCGGTATACAATGAGCAGTTCTCC. This translates into CASRGLAVYNEQFS.

V usage is TRBV10-1 and J usage is TRBJ2-5, with D perhaps TRBD2 (6 bases). V lost 8 bases and J 7 bases, leaving 23 bases between the germline ends. Germline V CDR1 and CDR2: WNHNN, SYGVQD (reference sequence). There are 15 residues in the CDR3. The chain's CDR3 is CASHTISGLLRTQYF. The DNA for the CDR3 is TGCGCCAGCCATACAATCTCGGGACTCTTGAGGACCCAGTACTTC.

The J gene is TRBJ2-7, the V gene TRBV12-3 or TRBV12-4; TRBD2 agrees at 7 bases. V trimming: 5 bases; J trimming: 4 bases; junction bases outside the gene matches: 11. This CDR3 comprises 15 residues. DNA for the CDR3: TGTGCCAGCAGTGAGTCGGGGGGACTGCGATACGAGCAGTACTTC. Amino acids: CASSESGGLRYEQYF.

V and J are TRBV11-2 and TRBJ2-3; 12 nucleotides align to TRBD2. CDR1 SGHAT and CDR2 FQNNGV come from the germline V gene. This CDR3 spans 16 amino acids. V shed 5 bases and J 4 bases; nucleotides not matched to a gene: 7. As DNA, the CDR3 is TGTGCCAGCAGCCAAACTAGCGGGAGGTGGGCAGATACGCAGTATTTT. This gives the protein CASSQTSGRWADTQYF.

A remark on this clonotype: A read error may be the cause here, since a much bigger clone is one base away. The chain joins TRBV4-3 to TRBJ2-7; unclear D gene. From germline, CDR1 is LGHNA and CDR2 YSLEER. V dropped 0 bases and J dropped 4 bases, with 10 bases sitting between them. This CDR3 is built from 14 residues. CDR3 sequence: CASSQDTGPYEQYF. DNA for the CDR3: TGCGCCAGCAGCCAAGATACTGGCCCTTACGAGCAGTACTTC.

In this sample, this clonotype turned up many times. The chain employs TRBV19 and TRBJ1-3; the D is unclear. The length of the CDR3 is 14 residues. Per germline, CDR1 LNHDA and CDR2 SQIVND (reference sequence). Trimming took off 3 bases at V and 2 bases at J, with 8 bases between the two ends. The CDR3 nucleotides read TGTGCCAGTAGTATCCCGGTGGCTGGAAACACCATATATTTT. Residues: CASSIPVAGNTIYF.

As to this clonotype: One junction end disagrees with the germline gene, perhaps due to a read error. The rearrangement uses TRBV9 and TRBJ2-2; the D gene is possibly TRBD2 (6 bases). This CDR3 spans 15 amino acids. The germline CDR1 and CDR2 sequences are SGDLS and YYNGEE. CDR3 sequence: CASSVGDSGAGEPFF. For the CDR3, the DNA is TGTGCCAGCAGCGTAGGGGATAGCGGAGCCGGGGAGCCGTTTTTT.

The sample holds many counts of this clonotype. The chain combines TRBV12-3 or TRBV12-4 with TRBJ2-7; D gene ambiguous. This CDR3 region has 14 residues. V lost 0 bases and J 0 bases, leaving 6 bases between the germline ends. This CDR3 reads CASSLAEHSYEQYF. The DNA for the CDR3 is TGTGCCAGCAGTTTAGCGGAGCACTCCTACGAGCAGTACTTC.

The chain carries TRBV2 and TRBJ2-5; 8 nucleotides agree with TRBD2. The germline CDR1 and CDR2 sequences are SNHLY and FYNNEI. The CDR3 consists of 11 residues. The V gene end was trimmed by 7 bases and the J gene end by 7 bases; junction bases not matched to a gene: 2. The CDR3 DNA follows: TGTGCCAGCAACGGGGGGGTGACCCAGTACTTC. Protein sequence: CASNGGVTQYF.

With respect to this clonotype: Given a much more abundant clone one base away, this may be a read error. The rearrangement uses TRBV4-1 and TRBJ2-7; D remains ambiguous. CDR3 length equals 13 residues. The germline V gene has CDR1 MGHRA and CDR2 YSYEKL. Trimming removed 0 bases at V and 3 bases at J, with 6 bases between. The CDR3 nucleotides are TGCGCCAGCAGCCAAGACCCCCTCTACGAGCAGTACTTC. It specifies CASSQDPLYEQYF.

The table lists this clonotype with many counts. V and J are TRBV20-1 and TRBJ2-1; 11 nucleotides match TRBD2. CDR1 is DFQATT, CDR2 SNEGSKA, per germline (reference sequence). This CDR3 is 13 amino acids long. Germline trimming cut 4 bases from V and 9 bases from J; bases unmatched to any gene: 5. CDR3 sequence reads: CSAISGRAREQFF. The DNA of the CDR3 is TGCAGTGCTATTAGCGGGAGGGCCCGTGAGCAGTTCTTC.